Reported below is one T cell receptor (beta chain). This specimen comes from a study of T cell responses to AZD1222 COVID-19 vaccine. Assay: immunoSEQ multiplex PCR; the TCRdb copy retains only in-frame clones and omits some. The sample contains roughly 100,000 clones, 92% of which appear only once. The specimen was peripheral blood, collected on day 0 of AZD1222 vaccination. The TCR originated in an adult in good health.

CDR3 bases: TGCGCCAGCAGCCCCTCCGGGGAAACTGAAGCTTTCTTT. Protein product: CASSPSGETEAFF. V is TRBV5-1 and J is TRBJ1-1; D not resolved. With 4 bases removed from V and 5 bases from J, the gap between germline ends came to 12 bases. The CDR3 is 13 residues long. In germline, CDR1 is SGHRS, CDR2 YFSETQ.